This T cell receptor beta chain was sequenced for a study of blood T cell repertoires in COVID-19. Study context: Samples of COVID-19 (acute and convalescent) were obtained from the United States, Italy and Spain.

Germline V gene sequence: CDR1 MNHEY, CDR2 SVGAGI. V trimming: 2 bases; J trimming: 0 bases; junction bases outside the gene matches: 7. The CDR3 covers 16 residues. Authors' processing steps: Estimates of nucleated cell counts were drawn from the amplification of reference gene primers. TCRdb's table, derived via immunoSEQ multiplex PCR, lists solely in-frame clones and lacks some. The V and J calls and clone size come from that table; D and trimming were worked out from the DNA. The sample carries 200,000 to 250,000 clones, roughly 80% recorded once. The sequence was collected from a woman in her 70s with active or convalescent COVID-19. Sequenced material: peripheral blood. The chain joins TRBV6-5 to TRBJ2-7, with 7 bases lining up with TRBD2. CDR3 nucleotides: TGTGCCAGCAGTTACGACCCCGGGGGGACCTCCTACGAGCAGTACTTC. It is translated as CASSYDPGGTSYEQYF.